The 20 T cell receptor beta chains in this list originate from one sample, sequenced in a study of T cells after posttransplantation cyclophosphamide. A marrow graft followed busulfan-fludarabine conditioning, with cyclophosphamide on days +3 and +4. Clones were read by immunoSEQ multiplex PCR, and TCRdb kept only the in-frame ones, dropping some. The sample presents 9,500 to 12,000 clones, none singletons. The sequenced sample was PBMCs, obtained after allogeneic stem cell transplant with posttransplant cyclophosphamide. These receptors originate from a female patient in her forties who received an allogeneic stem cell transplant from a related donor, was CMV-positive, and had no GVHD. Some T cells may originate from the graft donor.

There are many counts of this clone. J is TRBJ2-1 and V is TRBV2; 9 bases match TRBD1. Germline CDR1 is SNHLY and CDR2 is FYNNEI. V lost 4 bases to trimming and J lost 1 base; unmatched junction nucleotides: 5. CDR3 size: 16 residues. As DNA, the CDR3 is TGTGCCAGCAGTGTCTCCGGGACAGGGTCCTACAATGAGCAGTTCTTC. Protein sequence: CASSVSGTGSYNEQFF.

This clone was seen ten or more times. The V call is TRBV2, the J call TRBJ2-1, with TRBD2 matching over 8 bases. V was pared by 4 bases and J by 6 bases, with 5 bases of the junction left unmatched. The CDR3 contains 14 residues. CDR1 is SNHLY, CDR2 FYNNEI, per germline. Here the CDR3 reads CASSVREAGNEQFF. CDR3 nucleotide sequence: TGTGCCAGCAGTGTGCGGGAGGCAGGCAATGAGCAGTTCTTC.

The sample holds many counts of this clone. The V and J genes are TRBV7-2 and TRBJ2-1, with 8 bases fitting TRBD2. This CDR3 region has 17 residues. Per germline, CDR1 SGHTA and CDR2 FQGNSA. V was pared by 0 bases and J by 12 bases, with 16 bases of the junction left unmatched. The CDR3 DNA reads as TGTGCCAGCAGCTTAGCAGGAGCGGGGGCCGCTTGGGAAGTGCAGTTCTTC. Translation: CASSLAGAGAAWEVQFF.

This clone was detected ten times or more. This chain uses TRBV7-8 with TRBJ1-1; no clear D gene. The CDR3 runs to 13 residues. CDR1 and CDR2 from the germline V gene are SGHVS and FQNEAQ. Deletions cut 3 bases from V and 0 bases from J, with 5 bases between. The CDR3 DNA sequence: TGTGCCAGCAGCTTTTCAGTGAACACTGAAGCTTTCTTT. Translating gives CASSFSVNTEAFF.

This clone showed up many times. This chain's CDR3 is CASGRAYNEQFF. The CDR3 DNA sequence: TGTGCCAGTGGCAGGGCCTACAATGAGCAGTTCTTC. This chain connects TRBV6-2 or TRBV6-3 to TRBJ2-1; possible D gene TRBD1, 5 bases. The length of the CDR3 is 12 residues. V was pared by 9 bases and J by 2 bases, with 8 bases between. Germline V lookup: CDR1 MNHEY, CDR2 SVGEGT.

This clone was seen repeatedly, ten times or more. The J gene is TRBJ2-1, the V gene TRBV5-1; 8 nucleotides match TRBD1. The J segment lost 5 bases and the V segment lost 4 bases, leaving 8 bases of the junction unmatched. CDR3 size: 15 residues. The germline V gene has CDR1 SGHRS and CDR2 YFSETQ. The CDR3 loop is CASSPSDRGHNEQFF. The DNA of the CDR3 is TGCGCCAGCAGCCCTAGCGACAGGGGACACAATGAGCAGTTCTTC. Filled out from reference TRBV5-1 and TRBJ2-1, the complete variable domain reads KAGVTQTPRYLIKTRGQQVTLSCSPISGHRSVSWYQQTPGQGLQFLFEYFSETQRNKGNFPGRFSGRQFSNSRSEMNVSTLELGDSALYLCASSPSDRGHNEQFFGPGTRLTVL.

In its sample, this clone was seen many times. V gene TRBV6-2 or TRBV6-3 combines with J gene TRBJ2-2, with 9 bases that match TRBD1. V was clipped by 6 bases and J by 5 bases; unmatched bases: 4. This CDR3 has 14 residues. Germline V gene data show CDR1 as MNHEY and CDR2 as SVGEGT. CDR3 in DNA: TGTGCCAGCAGCCGGACAGGGGTGACCGGGGAGCTGTTTTTT. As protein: CASSRTGVTGELFF.

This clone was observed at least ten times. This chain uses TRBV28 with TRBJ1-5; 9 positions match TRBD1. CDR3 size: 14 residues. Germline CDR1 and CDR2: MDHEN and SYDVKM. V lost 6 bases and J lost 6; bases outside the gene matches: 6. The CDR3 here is CASRSGQGFQPQHF. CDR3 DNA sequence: TGTGCCAGCAGATCCGGACAGGGGTTTCAGCCCCAGCATTTT.

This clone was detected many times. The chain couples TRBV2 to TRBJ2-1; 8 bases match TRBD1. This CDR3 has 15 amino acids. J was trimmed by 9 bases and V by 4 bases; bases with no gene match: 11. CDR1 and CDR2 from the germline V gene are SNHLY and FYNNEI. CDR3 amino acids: CASSGVDRVFGEQFF. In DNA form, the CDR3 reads TGTGCCAGCAGTGGGGTGGACAGGGTTTTTGGTGAGCAGTTCTTC.

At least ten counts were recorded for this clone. The CDR3 is CASRQTVNTEAFF. The CDR3 bases are TGTGCCAGCAGACAGACAGTGAACACTGAAGCTTTCTTT. The rearrangement uses TRBV2 and TRBJ1-1, with D possibly matching TRBD1 (5 bases). The V gene lost 6 bases and the J gene lost 0 bases, with 8 bases spanning the gap. Per germline, CDR1 SNHLY and CDR2 FYNNEI. The CDR3 totals 13 residues.

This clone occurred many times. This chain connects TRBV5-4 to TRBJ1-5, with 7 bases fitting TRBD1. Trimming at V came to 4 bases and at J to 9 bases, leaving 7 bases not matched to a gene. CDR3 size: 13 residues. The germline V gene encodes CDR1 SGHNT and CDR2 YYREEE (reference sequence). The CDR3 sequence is CASSATTGAPQHF. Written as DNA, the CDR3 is TGTGCCAGCAGCGCTACTACAGGGGCGCCCCAGCATTTT.

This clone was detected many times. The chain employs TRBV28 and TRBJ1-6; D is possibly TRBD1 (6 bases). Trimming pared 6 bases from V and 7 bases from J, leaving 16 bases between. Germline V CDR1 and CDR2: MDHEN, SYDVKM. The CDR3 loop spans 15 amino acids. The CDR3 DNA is TGTGCCAGCAGCCCGGGGGGCGCCCGGAATTCACCCCTCCACTTT. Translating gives CASSPGGARNSPLHF.

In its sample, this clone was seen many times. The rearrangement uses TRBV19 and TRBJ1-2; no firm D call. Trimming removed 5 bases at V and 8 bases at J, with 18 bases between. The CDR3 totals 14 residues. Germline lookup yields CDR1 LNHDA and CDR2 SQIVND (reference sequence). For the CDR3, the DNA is TGTGCCAGTAGTCCTAGACTTGCCCCGGAGGGCTACACCTTC. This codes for CASSPRLAPEGYTF.

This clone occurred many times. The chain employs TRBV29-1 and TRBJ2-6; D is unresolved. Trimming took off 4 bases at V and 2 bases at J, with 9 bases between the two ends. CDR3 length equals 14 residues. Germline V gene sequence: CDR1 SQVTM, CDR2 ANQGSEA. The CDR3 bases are TGCAGCGTTGGACTGCGCCCTGGGGCCAACGTCCTGACTTTC. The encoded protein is CSVGLRPGANVLTF.

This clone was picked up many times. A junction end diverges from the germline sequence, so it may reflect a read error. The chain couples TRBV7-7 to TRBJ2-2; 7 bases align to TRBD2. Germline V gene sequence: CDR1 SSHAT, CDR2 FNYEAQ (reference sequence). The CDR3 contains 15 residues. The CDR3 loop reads CASRTSASDTGELFF. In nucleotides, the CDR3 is TGTGCTAGCAGAACTAGCGCCTCGGACACCGGGGAGCTGTTTTTT. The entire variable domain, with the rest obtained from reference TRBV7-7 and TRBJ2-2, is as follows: GAGVSQSPRYKVTKRGQDVTLRCDPISSHATLYWYQQALGQGPEFLTYFNYEAQPDKSGLPSDRFSAERPEGSISTLTIQRTEQRDSAMYRCASRTSASDTGELFFGEGSRLTVL.

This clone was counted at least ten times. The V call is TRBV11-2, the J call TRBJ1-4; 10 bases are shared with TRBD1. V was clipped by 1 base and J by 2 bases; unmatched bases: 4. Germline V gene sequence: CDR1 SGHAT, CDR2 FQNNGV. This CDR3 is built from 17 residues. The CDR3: CASSLVLTGGTNEKLFF. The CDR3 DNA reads TGTGCCAGCAGCTTAGTTCTGACAGGGGGCACTAATGAAAAACTGTTTTTT. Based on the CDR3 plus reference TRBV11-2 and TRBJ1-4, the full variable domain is EAGVAQSPRYKIIEKRQSVAFWCNPISGHATLYWYQQILGQGPKLLIQFQNNGVVDDSQLPKDRFSAERLKGVDSTLKIQPAKLEDSAVYLCASSLVLTGGTNEKLFFGSGTQLSVL.

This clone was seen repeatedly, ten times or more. The CDR3 nucleotides read TGTGCCAGCAGCCACAGGGAGGCGAACAATGAGCAGTTCTTC. Its protein is CASSHREANNEQFF. This chain uses TRBV7-9 with TRBJ2-1; the D call may be TRBD1 or TRBD2 (6 bases each). The CDR3 is 14 amino acids. Trimming cost V 5 bases and J 5 bases, with 13 bases left between them. CDR1 and CDR2 from the germline V gene are SEHNR and FQNEAQ (reference sequence).

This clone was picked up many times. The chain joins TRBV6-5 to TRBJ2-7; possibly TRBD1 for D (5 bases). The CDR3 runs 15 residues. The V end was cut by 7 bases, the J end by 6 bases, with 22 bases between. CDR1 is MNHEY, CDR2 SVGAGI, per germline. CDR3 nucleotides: TGTGCCAGCACCCCCGAGGTGTCAGGGCGCCGCGAGCAGTACTTC. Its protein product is CASTPEVSGRREQYF.

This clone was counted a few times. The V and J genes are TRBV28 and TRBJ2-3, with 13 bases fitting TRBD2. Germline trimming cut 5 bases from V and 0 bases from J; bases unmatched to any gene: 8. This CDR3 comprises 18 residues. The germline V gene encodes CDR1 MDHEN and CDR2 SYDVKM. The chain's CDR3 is CASSPGTSGDMSTDTQYF. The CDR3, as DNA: TGTGCCAGCAGTCCCGGGACTAGCGGGGATATGAGCACAGATACGCAGTATTTT.

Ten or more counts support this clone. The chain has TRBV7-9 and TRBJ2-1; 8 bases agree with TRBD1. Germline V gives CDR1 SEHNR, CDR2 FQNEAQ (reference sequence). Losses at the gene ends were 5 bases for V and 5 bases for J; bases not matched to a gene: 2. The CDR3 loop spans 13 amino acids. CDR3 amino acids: CASSMTGDNEQFF. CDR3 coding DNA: TGTGCCAGCAGCATGACAGGGGACAATGAGCAGTTCTTC.